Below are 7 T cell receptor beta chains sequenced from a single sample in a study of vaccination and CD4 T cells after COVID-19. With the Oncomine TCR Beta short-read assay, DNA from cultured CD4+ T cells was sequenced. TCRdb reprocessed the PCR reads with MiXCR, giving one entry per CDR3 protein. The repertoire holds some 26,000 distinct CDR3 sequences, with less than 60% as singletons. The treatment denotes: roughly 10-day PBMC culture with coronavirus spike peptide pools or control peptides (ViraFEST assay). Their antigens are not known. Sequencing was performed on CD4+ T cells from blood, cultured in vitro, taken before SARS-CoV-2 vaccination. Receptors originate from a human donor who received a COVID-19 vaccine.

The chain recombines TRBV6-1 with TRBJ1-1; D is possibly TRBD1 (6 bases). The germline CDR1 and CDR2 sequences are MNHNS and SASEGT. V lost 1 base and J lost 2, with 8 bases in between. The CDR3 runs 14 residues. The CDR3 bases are TGTGCCAGCAGTGAAGGGACAGCTAACACTGAAGCTTTCTTT. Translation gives CASSEGTANTEAFF.

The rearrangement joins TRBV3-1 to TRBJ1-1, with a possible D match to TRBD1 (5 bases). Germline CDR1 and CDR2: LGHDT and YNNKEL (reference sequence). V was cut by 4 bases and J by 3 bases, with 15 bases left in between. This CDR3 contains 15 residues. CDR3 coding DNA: TGTGCCAGCAGCCCCGATTGGGGGGTCGACACTGAAGCTTTCTTT. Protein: CASSPDWGVDTEAFF.

CDR3 nucleotide sequence: TGTGCCACCAGCTCTGAAGCCTACGAGCAGTACTTC. Protein sequence: CATSSEAYEQYF. The chain employs TRBV24-1 and TRBJ2-7; no clear D gene. CDR1 is KGHDR, CDR2 SFDVKD, per germline. V was clipped by 7 bases and J by 2 bases, with 8 bases between them. This CDR3 has 12 amino acids.

The CDR3 nucleotides are TGTGCCAGCAGTGCACAGGGGATCACCTACAATCAGCCCCAGCATTTT. Protein: CASSAQGITYNQPQHF. The rearrangement links TRBV12-3 or TRBV12-4 to TRBJ1-5, with 7 bases identical to TRBD1. V lost 5 bases and J lost 3; bases outside the gene matches: 10. The CDR3 has 16 amino acids.

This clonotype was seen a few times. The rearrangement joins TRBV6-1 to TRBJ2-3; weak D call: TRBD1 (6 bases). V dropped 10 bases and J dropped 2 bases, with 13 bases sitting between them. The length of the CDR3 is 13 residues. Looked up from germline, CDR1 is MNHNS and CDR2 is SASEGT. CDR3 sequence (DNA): TGTGCCATCTACAGGGACCACACAGATACGCAGTATTTT. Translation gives CAIYRDHTDTQYF.

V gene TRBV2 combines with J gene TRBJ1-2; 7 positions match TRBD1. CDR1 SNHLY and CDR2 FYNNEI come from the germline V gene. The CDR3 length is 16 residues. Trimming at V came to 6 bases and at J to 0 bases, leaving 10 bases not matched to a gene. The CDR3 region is CASSYEGDRANYGYTF. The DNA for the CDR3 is TGTGCCAGCAGCTATGAGGGGGACAGAGCTAACTATGGCTACACCTTC.

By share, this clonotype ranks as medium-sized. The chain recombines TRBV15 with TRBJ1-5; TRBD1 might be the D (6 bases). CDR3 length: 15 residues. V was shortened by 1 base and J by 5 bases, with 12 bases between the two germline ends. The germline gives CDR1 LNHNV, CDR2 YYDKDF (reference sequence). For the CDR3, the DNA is TGTGCCACCAGCAGAGGAGGGGGGTCCGATCAGCCCCAGCATTTT. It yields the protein CATSRGGGSDQPQHF.